This T cell receptor beta chain was captured by sequencing in a study of blood T cell repertoires in COVID-19. Study-wide context: Samples taken during acute and convalescent COVID-19 were collected in the United States, Italy and Spain.

Trimming cost V 3 bases and J 6 bases; bases outside gene matches: 14. This CDR3 is 17 amino acids long. Germline values: CDR1 SGDLS, CDR2 YYNGEE. Authors' processing steps: From reference gene primer amplification, estimates of nucleated cell counts were derived. Data came from immunoSEQ multiplex PCR; TCRdb stores just in-frame clones and leaves some out. The V and J calls and clone size were taken over from that table, and D and trimming were inferred from the DNA. The table lists 25,000 to 35,000 clones, 65% to 90% of them singletons. This receptor was obtained from a man aged 60 to 69 with active COVID-19. The chain links TRBV9 to TRBJ2-2, with 7 bases matching TRBD2. Sample: peripheral blood. CDR3 sequence (DNA): TGTGCCAGCAGCGCTCAAGCGGGAAGCTATTATCCCGGGGAGCTGTTTTTT. Protein: CASSAQAGSYYPGELFF.